The clone carrying this TCR beta chain appeared once. What it binds is unknown. This entry belongs to a study of T cells in Graves' hyperthyroidism and ophthalmopathy. Germline loops: CDR1 DFQATT, CDR2 SNEGSKA (reference sequence). The CDR3 runs 16 residues. V dropped 0 bases and J dropped 5 bases, with 17 bases sitting between them. RNA transcripts served as the template for amplifying TCR beta CDR3 regions. The HTBI primer set served for first-round RT-PCR of the TCR CDR3. Using its own MiXCR run on the multiplex PCR reads, TCRdb lists one record per CDR3 protein. The table lists 660,000 or so distinct CDR3 sequences, 45% of them singletons, with approximately 7.2% in the top ten. General observations from the study: Stable hyperthyroidism was told apart from ophthalmopathy by a model built on 13 V-J features.

The study excluded patients with uncontrolled infection, other autoimmune disease, pregnancy or lactation. The genes are TRBV20-1 and TRBJ1-5, with D tentatively TRBD1 (6 bases). This TCR was sampled from an adult man with Graves' disease, either hyperthyroidism or ophthalmopathy (not recorded which). Sequenced: peripheral blood or thyroid tissue (not recorded which). CDR3 DNA: TGCAGTGCTAGAGACCCGAGACAGGTGCCACATCAGCCCCAGCATTTT. Amino acids: CSARDPRQVPHQPQHF.